The clone carrying this T cell receptor (beta chain) was seen a single time. How the authors handled the data: Researchers report that nucleated cell counts were estimated from reference gene primer amplification. Libraries were prepared by immunoSEQ multiplex PCR; TCRdb keeps only in-frame clonotypes and omits some of them. For V, J and clone size, that table is used; D and trimming come from the DNA. The data show 250,000 to 350,000 clones, with approximately 90% seen just once and 2% held by the top ten. The data were taken from a study of blood T cell repertoires in COVID-19. Looking at the study overall: Two negative PCRs, clearance, or symptom resolution had been documented for recovered Cohort 3 donors. Acute-phase and convalescent COVID-19 samples originated in the United States, Italy and Spain.

Germline lookup yields CDR1 ENHRY and CDR2 SYGVKD. The CDR3 runs 16 residues. Unmatched junction bases numbered 5, after V lost 0 bases and J lost 2 bases. Participant-given clinical history determined each cohort assignment. This TCR derives from a woman in her fifties or sixties in a cohort exposed to, infected with or recovered from COVID-19 (not recorded which). This chain uses TRBV10-3 with TRBJ2-7, with TRBD1 identical over 9 bases. Sequencing was performed on PBMCs or T cells enriched from blood (not recorded which). CDR3 DNA: TGTGCCATCAGTGAGTCGAGACAGGGGGTCACCTACGAGCAGTACTTC. Translating it yields CAISESRQGVTYEQYF.